These 22 T cell receptor beta chains were all obtained from the same sample, sequenced in a study of beta chain features in type 1 diabetes. Since all of the isolated RNA was reverse transcribed, expressed TCRB transcripts were what got sequenced. TCRdb keeps only in-frame clones here, not all; method: immunoSEQ multiplex PCR. The sample shows roughly 240,000 clones, 68% of them seen only once. The specimen was naive CD4+ T cells from blood. The source is a man between 25 and 39 years old in good health.

V and J are TRBV7-2 and TRBJ2-1, with 10 nucleotides matching TRBD2. Trimming took 5 bases from V and 4 from J; bases not matched to a gene: 5. Germline-derived CDR1 and CDR2 are SGHTA and FQGNSA. The CDR3 totals 15 residues. The CDR3 nucleotides are TGTGCCAGCAGCCTGGGACTAGCGCTGTACAATGAGCAGTTCTTC. Amino acid sequence: CASSLGLALYNEQFF.

In this sample, this clone turned up a few times. The chain links TRBV29-1 to TRBJ2-1; TRBD1 might be the D (5 bases). Germline V gives CDR1 SQVTM, CDR2 ANQGSEA. This CDR3 is built from 9 residues. V shed 4 bases and J shed 15 bases, with 10 bases lying between them. CDR3 sequence: CSVGGYGFF. The CDR3 nucleotides are TGCAGCGTTGGGGGCTACGGGTTCTTC.

The genes are TRBV29-1 and TRBJ2-1; D is unclear. The CDR3 is 16 amino acids. Per the germline V gene, CDR1 is SQVTM and CDR2 is ANQGSEA. Between the trimmed V and J ends, which lost 6 bases and 0 bases, there was a span of 18 bases. The CDR3 DNA is TGCAGCGTCCCCCCAAATAAGGCGAGCTCCTACAATGAGCAGTTCTTC. It yields the protein CSVPPNKASSYNEQFF.

The chain combines TRBV30 with TRBJ2-5; D gene uncertain. Gene TRBJ2-7 matches the end of the DNA better, so the J call may be wrong. Germline V lookup: CDR1 GTSNPN, CDR2 SVGIG (reference sequence). CDR3 size: 11 residues. The CDR3 region has the DNA TGTGCCTGGAGTACTGGGTCCGAGCAGTACTTC. Amino acids: CAWSTGSEQYF.

This chain links TRBV15 with TRBJ1-6, with D unclear. Germline V CDR1 and CDR2: LNHNV, YYDKDF (reference sequence). V shed 0 bases and J shed 0 bases, with 6 bases lying between them. CDR3 size: 16 residues. CDR3 bases: TGTGCCACCAGCAGAGATGCCCGCTCCTATAATTCACCCCTCCACTTT. Its translation: CATSRDARSYNSPLHF. Looking up the rest from reference TRBV15 and TRBJ1-6 gives the full variable domain: DAMVIQNPRYQVTQFGKPVTLSCSQTLNHNVMYWYQQKSSQAPKLLFHYYDKDFNNEADTPDNFQSRRPNTSFCFLDIRSPGLGDTAMYLCATSRDARSYNSPLHFGNGTRLTVT.

The chain carries TRBV10-3 and TRBJ2-7; a weak D match, TRBD2 (6 bases). CDR3 size: 12 residues. Trimming left V 8 bases short and J 1 base short, with 9 bases between. CDR1 and CDR2 from the germline V gene are ENHRY and SYGVKD. CDR3 sequence (DNA): TGTGCCATCGGGCTAGCGTCCTACGAGCAGTACTTC. Translated: CAIGLASYEQYF.

CDR3 amino acids: CASSVAPGTGNTGELFF. The CDR3 coding sequence is TGTGCCAGCAGCGTAGCCCCCGGAACAGGGAACACCGGGGAGCTGTTTTTT. The gene calls are TRBV9 and TRBJ2-2; the D gene is possibly TRBD1 (5 bases). This CDR3 has 17 residues. The germline V gene encodes CDR1 SGDLS and CDR2 YYNGEE. Trimming removed 0 bases from V and 1 base from J, with 13 bases in between.

The J gene is TRBJ2-7, the V gene TRBV7-9; D gene unclear. This CDR3 spans 14 amino acids. V lost 5 bases and J 0 bases, leaving 11 bases between the germline ends. Germline V gene lookup returns CDR1 SEHNR and CDR2 FQNEAQ (reference sequence). CDR3 DNA: TGTGCCAGCAGCACCGCAACGAGCTCCTACGAGCAGTACTTC. Translated: CASSTATSSYEQYF.

The chain employs TRBV28 and TRBJ2-4; possibly TRBD2 for D (5 bases). V lost 7 bases and J lost 0, with 22 bases in between. This CDR3 region has 18 residues. CDR1 is MDHEN and CDR2 is SYDVKM in the germline V gene. DNA for the CDR3: TGTGCCAGCACCTCCATGAGAGGAGGTAGCGTAGCCAAAAACATTCAGTACTTC. This codes for CASTSMRGGSVAKNIQYF.

This clone was seen only once. In nucleotides, the CDR3 is TGTGCCAGCGGTCACCGAAGTAGATTCGAGACCCAGTACTTC. Translation gives CASGHRSRFETQYF. V usage is TRBV2 and J usage is TRBJ2-5; no reliable D call. This CDR3 spans 14 amino acids. The V and J ends lost 8 bases and 5 bases respectively, with 18 bases between them. Germline loops: CDR1 SNHLY, CDR2 FYNNEI.

This clone was counted a few times. The chain links TRBV29-1 to TRBJ1-1; D not resolved. In germline, CDR1 is SQVTM, CDR2 ANQGSEA. The CDR3 runs to 11 residues. Trimming stripped 3 bases from V and 4 bases from J, with 6 bases between. CDR3 sequence reads: CSVDYSTEAFF. The CDR3 DNA reads as TGCAGCGTTGACTATTCCACTGAAGCTTTCTTT.

This clone was detected only a few times. The chain recombines TRBV30 with TRBJ1-2; no reliable D call. Trimming cost V 2 bases and J 5 bases, with 12 bases left between them. Per germline, CDR1 GTSNPN and CDR2 SVGIG (reference sequence). The CDR3 totals 13 residues. The CDR3 here is CAWSTGSGYGYTF. CDR3 nucleotides: TGTGCCTGGAGTACGGGATCGGGTTATGGCTACACCTTC.

This rearrangement joins TRBV2 to TRBJ2-6; tentatively, D is TRBD1 (5 bases). Looked up from germline, CDR1 is SNHLY and CDR2 is FYNNEI. V shed 6 bases and J shed 2 bases, with 8 bases lying between them. The CDR3 has 14 amino acids. As DNA, the CDR3 is TGTGCCAGCAGACCAGGGACTGGGGCCAACGTCCTGACTTTC. Its translation: CASRPGTGANVLTF. The full variable domain, completed using reference TRBV2 and TRBJ2-6, is EPEVTQTPSHQVTQMGQEVILRCVPISNHLYFYWYRQILGQKVEFLVSFYNNEISEKSEIFDDQFSVERPDGSNFTLKIRSTKLEDSAMYFCASRPGTGANVLTFGAGSRLTVL.

J is TRBJ2-3 and V is TRBV29-1; TRBD2 agrees at 12 bases. This CDR3 spans 17 amino acids. The germline V gene has CDR1 SQVTM and CDR2 ANQGSEA. Losses at the gene ends were 1 base for V and 2 bases for J; bases not matched to a gene: 7. CDR3 coding DNA: TGCAGCGTTGAAGGCCACCGGACTAGCGGGGACACAGATACGCAGTATTTT. The encoded protein is CSVEGHRTSGDTDTQYF.

Remarks on this clone: Different DNA sequences within this sample yield the same CDR3. The V gene is TRBV29-1, the J gene TRBJ2-7, with 10 bases aligning to TRBD2. The CDR3 loop spans 14 amino acids. J gave up 0 bases and V 7 bases, and 6 bases lay outside the gene matches. Germline V lookup: CDR1 SQVTM, CDR2 ANQGSEA. CDR3 sequence reads: CSARTSGSSYEQYF. Here the CDR3 DNA reads TGCAGCGCTCGGACTAGCGGCAGCTCCTACGAGCAGTACTTC.

The V and J genes are TRBV30 and TRBJ2-2; D remains ambiguous. V dropped 2 bases and J dropped 4 bases, with 11 bases sitting between them. Germline values: CDR1 GTSNPN, CDR2 SVGIG (reference sequence). The CDR3 runs 14 residues. CDR3 nucleotides: TGTGCCTGGAGTACGGGTTCCATCACCGGGGAGCTGTTTTTT. Its translation is CAWSTGSITGELFF.

The rearrangement joins TRBV6-5 to TRBJ2-1; TRBD2 is a possible D gene (6 bases). CDR1 MNHEY and CDR2 SVGAGI come from the germline V gene. The V end lost 5 bases, the J end lost 1 base, and 12 bases lay between the germline ends. The CDR3 runs to 15 residues. In DNA, the CDR3 is TGTGCCAGCAGTCCTGCGACTAGATCCTACAATGAGCAGTTCTTC. This sequence encodes CASSPATRSYNEQFF.

This sequence joins TRBV5-6 and TRBJ1-2; tentatively, D is TRBD1 (5 bases). CDR1 and CDR2 (germline): SGHDT, YYEEEE. Trimming cost V 5 bases and J 5 bases, with 16 bases left between them. The CDR3 length is 14 residues. Here the CDR3 reads CASRLRAGTYGYTF. In DNA form, the CDR3 reads TGTGCCAGCAGACTTCGGGCAGGGACGTATGGCTACACCTTC.

This chain joins TRBV30 and TRBJ2-7; D is undetermined. V was pared by 5 bases and J by 2 bases, with 7 bases between. CDR1 and CDR2 (germline): GTSNPN, SVGIG (reference sequence). The length of the CDR3 is 11 residues. The CDR3 region has the DNA TGTGCCTGGGACACCCCCTACGAGCAGTACTTC. This translates into CAWDTPYEQYF.

This chain uses TRBV29-1 with TRBJ1-2, with D perhaps TRBD1 (6 bases). The CDR3 covers 14 residues. Germline CDR1 SQVTM, CDR2 ANQGSEA. The V gene lost 2 bases and the J gene lost 3 bases, with 13 bases spanning the gap. The CDR3 bases are TGCAGCGTTGAATCAGGGGAGGAGGACTATGGCTACACCTTC. This translates into CSVESGEEDYGYTF.

The DNA for the CDR3 is TGCAGCGTTGAGAGGGCAGGGTCTAGCACAGATACGCAGTATTTT. It yields the protein CSVERAGSSTDTQYF. The chain couples TRBV29-1 to TRBJ2-3; either TRBD1 or TRBD2 may supply D (5 bases each). The germline V gene has CDR1 SQVTM and CDR2 ANQGSEA. CDR3 length: 15 residues. The V end was cut by 3 bases, the J end by 0 bases, with 13 bases between.

This rearrangement joins TRBV4-2 to TRBJ2-3, with D tentatively TRBD2 (5 bases). V lost 0 bases and J 2 bases, leaving 9 bases between the germline ends. The CDR3 length is 15 residues. The germline V gene encodes CDR1 LGHNA and CDR2 YNFKEQ. The CDR3 bases are TGTGCCAGCAGCCAAGAGAGCGGCTCCACAGATACGCAGTATTTT. It is translated as CASSQESGSTDTQYF.